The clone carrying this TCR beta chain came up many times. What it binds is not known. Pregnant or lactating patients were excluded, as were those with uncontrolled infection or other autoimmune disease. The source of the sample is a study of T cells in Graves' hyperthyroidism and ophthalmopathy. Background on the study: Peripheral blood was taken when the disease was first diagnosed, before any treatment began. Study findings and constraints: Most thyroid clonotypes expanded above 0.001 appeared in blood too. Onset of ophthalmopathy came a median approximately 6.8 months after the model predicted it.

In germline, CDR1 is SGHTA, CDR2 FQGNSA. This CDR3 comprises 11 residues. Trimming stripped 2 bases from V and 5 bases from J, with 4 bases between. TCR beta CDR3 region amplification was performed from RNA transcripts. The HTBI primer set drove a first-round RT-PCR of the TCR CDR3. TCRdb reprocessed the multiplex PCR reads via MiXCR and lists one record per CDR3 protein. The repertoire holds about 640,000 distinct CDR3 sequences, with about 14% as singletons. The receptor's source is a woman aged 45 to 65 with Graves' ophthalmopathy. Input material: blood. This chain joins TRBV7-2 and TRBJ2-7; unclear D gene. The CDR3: CASSLIDEQYF. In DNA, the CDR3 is TGTGCCAGCAGCTTAATCGACGAGCAGTACTTC.